These T cell receptor beta chains were read from a single sample in a study of breast tumors, draining lymph nodes, adjacent tissues. TCRdb ran MiXCR on the multiplex PCR reads and lists one entry per CDR3 protein. In the table there are about 47,000 distinct CDR3 sequences, about 21% of which are singletons. The sample taken for sequencing was breast tumor tissue. The source of these receptors is a female donor with breast cancer. Some clones in this sample may be carry-over from other donors' samples. Each CDR3 is given with its conserved first and last residue. Fields, in order: D gene, J gene, V gene, clone size, CDR3 DNA, CDR3 protein. A D gene is named only where the DNA matches it firmly. A row's size may be missing; if present it is once, few, many or a size class.

.	TRBJ1-2	TRBV20-1	many	TGCAGTGCCGGAGGAGCGGGGGGCGCTACCTATGGCTACACCTTC	CSAGGAGGATYGYTF
.	TRBJ1-1	TRBV6-5	.	TGTGCCAGCAGTTTGTCTCAGGGAACTGAAGCTTTCTTT	CASSLSQGTEAFF
.	TRBJ2-7	TRBV4-1	many	TGCGCCAGCAGCCAAGTAAGGGTTTCCTACTACGAGCAGTACTTC	CASSQVRVSYYEQYF
TRBD1	TRBJ1-1	TRBV7-8	.	TGTGCCAGTAGCTTAGGGGGCGTCGCGTCGGCTTTCTTT	CASSLGGVASAFF
TRBD1	TRBJ1-5	TRBV27	many	TGTGCCAGCAGGGAAACGACAGGGAGCAATCAGCCCCAGCATTTT	CASRETTGSNQPQHF
TRBD2	TRBJ2-3	TRBV7-9	many	TGTGCCAGCAGACCACAGGGTATAGCGGGGGCGCAGTATTTT	CASRPQGIAGAQYF
.	TRBJ1-2	TRBV14	many	TGTGCCAGCAGCCAAGGTTTCGGGGATGGCTACACCTTC	CASSQGFGDGYTF
.	TRBJ2-7	TRBV2	many	TGTGCCAGCAGTGTCGACGGAGCGTTCTCCTACGAGCAGTACTTC	CASSVDGAFSYEQYF
.	TRBJ2-5	TRBV10-3	many	TGTGCCATCAGTGAGACCACTAAAGGCCAAGAGACCCAGTACTTC	CAISETTKGQETQYF
TRBD2	TRBJ2-2	TRBV19	.	TGTGCCAGTAGCCAGGGAGGGACGGGTAACTATGGCTACACCGGGGAGCTGTTTTTT	CASSQGGTGNYGYTGELFF
.	TRBJ2-7	TRBV11-2	.	TGTGCCAGCAGCTTAGAGACAGCCGCCTACGAGCAGTACTTC	CASSLETAAYEQYF
.	TRBJ1-2	TRBV5-8	many	TGTGCCAGCAGCTTGGGGGCACAGAGTCCATATGGCTACACCTTC	CASSLGAQSPYGYTF
.	TRBJ2-1	TRBV5-1	many	TGCGCCAGCAGCCAGTATGGGACGGGAGACGGTGAGCAGTTCTTC	CASSQYGTGDGEQFF
.	TRBJ1-6	TRBV20-1	many	TGCAGTGCTAGATTACCAGGGGCTTCCTATAATTCACCCCTCCACTTT	CSARLPGASYNSPLHF
.	TRBJ1-4	TRBV4-1	medium-sized	TGCGCCAGCAGCCTGGGGGCGGAGGAAAAACTGTTTTTT	CASSLGAEEKLFF
.	TRBJ1-6	TRBV11-2	many	TGTGCCAGCAGCCCTAGTCTTTGGGAACCCCTCCACTTT	CASSPSLWEPLHF
TRBD1	TRBJ2-7	TRBV7-8	many	TGTGCCAGCAGTTCCCGACAGGGGCTATCCTACGAGCAGTACTTC	CASSSRQGLSYEQYF
.	TRBJ2-4	TRBV5-8	.	TGTGCCAGCAGCGGAAGGGGTTGGGCCAAAAACATTCAGTACTTC	CASSGRGWAKNIQYF
TRBD1	TRBJ1-2	TRBV29-1	many	TGCAGCGCCGCGGGACAGTCTAACTATGGCTACACCTTC	CSAAGQSNYGYTF
.	TRBJ2-3	TRBV27	.	TGTGCCAGCAGTTCGACCCTGGTCCAGCGGAACACAGATACGCAGTATTTT	CASSSTLVQRNTDTQYF
.	TRBJ2-1	TRBV9	many	TGTGCCAGCAGCGTAGGGGCCTTGGGGGGCAATGAGCAGTTCTTC	CASSVGALGGNEQFF
.	TRBJ1-2	TRBV20-1	many	TGCAGTGCTAGAGACGTTTTCAGACAGGATCAGAGCTACACCTTC	CSARDVFRQDQSYTF
.	TRBJ2-7	TRBV30	many	TGTGCCTGGAGTGATACTTACGAGCAGTACTTC	CAWSDTYEQYF
TRBD2	TRBJ2-3	TRBV5-1	many	TGCGCCAGCAGCTACGCTAGCGGGGGGGCCTCAGATACGCAGTATTTT	CASSYASGGASDTQYF
.	TRBJ2-1	TRBV9	medium-sized	TGTGCCAGCAGCGTATCCGGGGTTAATGAGCAGTTCTTC	CASSVSGVNEQFF
.	TRBJ2-6	TRBV7-8	once	TGTGCCAGCAGCCGGAGGGGCTCTGGGGCCAACGTCCTGACTTTC	CASSRRGSGANVLTF
.	TRBJ2-3	TRBV19	many	TGTGCCAGTAGTATAGGTGTGATCACAGATACGCAGTATTTT	CASSIGVITDTQYF
TRBD1	TRBJ1-2	TRBV7-9	many	TGTGCCAGCAGCTTAGCGGGGACAGGGGCATACTATGGCTACACCTTC	CASSLAGTGAYYGYTF
TRBD2	TRBJ2-1	TRBV11-2	few	TGTGCCAGCAGCGACCGGACTAGCGGCCCTGAGCAGTTCTTC	CASSDRTSGPEQFF
TRBD1	TRBJ1-2	TRBV7-9	few	TGTGCCAGCAGCTTATTCAGGACAGGGTCATTCGGCTACACCTTC	CASSLFRTGSFGYTF
.	TRBJ2-2	TRBV20-1	many	TGCAGTGCTAGTAGGGGACCCGCGAACACCGGGGAGCTGTTTTTT	CSASRGPANTGELFF
.	TRBJ2-2	TRBV27	many	TGTGCCAGCAGTTTATCGCGAGGCAGAATGAACACCGGGGAGCTGTTTTTT	CASSLSRGRMNTGELFF
.	TRBJ1-2	TRBV7-9	many	TGTGCCAGCAGCTCTTCCCCCGGCTACACCTTC	CASSSSPGYTF
.	TRBJ1-2	TRBV27	many	TGTGCCAGCAGTTTAGGCAGGGAGCGCGGCTACACCTTC	CASSLGRERGYTF
.	TRBJ2-1	TRBV6-5	.	TGTGCCAGCAGTTCGTACTGGGGTGAGCAGTTCTTC	CASSSYWGEQFF
.	TRBJ2-7	TRBV20-1	.	TGCAGTGCCCAGAGGGGGAGCGGGTACGAGCAGTACTTC	CSAQRGSGYEQYF
TRBD2	TRBJ2-1	TRBV6-5	many	TGTGCCAGCAGTTTGGAGCGGGGGTCTTACAATGAGCAGTTCTTC	CASSLERGSYNEQFF
.	TRBJ2-1	TRBV12-3/TRBV12-4	many	TGTGCCAGCAGCCCCCGGACAGAGTTCAGGAACAATGAGCAGTTCTTC	CASSPRTEFRNNEQFF
.	TRBJ2-5	TRBV18	many	TGTGCCAGTTCGTCCAAAGAGACCCAGTACTTC	CASSSKETQYF
.	TRBJ2-1	TRBV20-1	medium-sized	TGCAGTGCTAGACGTCAGGGATCCTACAATGAGCAGTTCTTC	CSARRQGSYNEQFF